This paragraph reports one T cell receptor beta chain. These data come from a study of blood T cell repertoires in COVID-19. The CDR3 is 15 residues long. V trimming: 0 bases; J trimming: 4 bases; junction bases outside the gene matches: 4. The germline V gene has CDR1 LGHDT and CDR2 YNNKEL (reference sequence). Original handling: From reference gene primer amplification, estimates of nucleated cell counts were derived. Generated by immunoSEQ multiplex PCR, the TCRdb table keeps only in-frame clones and is missing some. Clone size and V and J calls were adopted from that table, with D and trimming inferred from the DNA. Of about 360,000 clones in the sample, approximately 86% were seen once.

The V call is TRBV3-1 (or the pseudogene TRBV3-2), the J call TRBJ2-5, with 8 positions matching TRBD2. The sequencing input was peripheral blood. The TCR sequence derives from a human donor in a cohort sampled during active COVID-19. CDR3 sequence reads: CASSQDSGVSETQYF. CDR3 nucleotides: TGTGCCAGCAGCCAAGATAGCGGGGTTTCAGAGACCCAGTACTTC.